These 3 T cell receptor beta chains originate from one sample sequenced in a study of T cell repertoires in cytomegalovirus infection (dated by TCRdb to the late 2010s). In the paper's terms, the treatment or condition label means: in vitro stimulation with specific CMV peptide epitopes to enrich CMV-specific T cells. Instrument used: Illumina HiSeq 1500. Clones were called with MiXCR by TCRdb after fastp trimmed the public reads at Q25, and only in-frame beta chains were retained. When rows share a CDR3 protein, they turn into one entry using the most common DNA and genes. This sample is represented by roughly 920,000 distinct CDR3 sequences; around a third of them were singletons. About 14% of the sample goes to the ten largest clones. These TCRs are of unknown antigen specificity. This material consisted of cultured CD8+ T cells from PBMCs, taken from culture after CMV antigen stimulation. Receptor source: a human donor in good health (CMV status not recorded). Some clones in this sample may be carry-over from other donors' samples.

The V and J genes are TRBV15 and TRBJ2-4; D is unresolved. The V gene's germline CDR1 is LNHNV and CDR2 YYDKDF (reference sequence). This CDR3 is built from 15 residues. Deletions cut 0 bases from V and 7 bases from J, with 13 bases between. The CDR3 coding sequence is TGTGCCACCAGCAGAGATCTAGGGCTTAAGAACATTCAGTACTTC. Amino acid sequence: CATSRDLGLKNIQYF.

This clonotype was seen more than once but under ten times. In DNA form, the CDR3 reads TGCAGTGCTAACCGGGACAGGGGGCATTACGAGCAGTACGTC. Translation: CSANRDRGHYEQYV. The rearrangement uses TRBV20-1 and TRBJ2-7, with 12 nucleotides matching TRBD1. Germline V gives CDR1 DFQATT, CDR2 SNEGSKA (reference sequence). Trimming at V came to 4 bases and at J to 4 bases, leaving 5 bases not matched to a gene. The CDR3 has 14 residues.

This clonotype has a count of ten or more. This CDR3 is CASSRSNDFEAFF. CDR3 coding DNA: TGTGCCAGCAGCCGGAGTAATGACTTTGAAGCTTTCTTT. V is TRBV7-9 and J is TRBJ1-1; no reliable D call. Deletions cut 5 bases from V and 7 bases from J, with 14 bases between. The CDR3 spans 13 residues. The V gene's germline CDR1 is SEHNR and CDR2 FQNEAQ (reference sequence).